Shown below are 8 T cell receptor beta chains from a single sample sequenced in a study of blood T cell repertoires in COVID-19 (dated by TCRdb to 2019 to 2021). The library relied on the immunoSEQ multiplex PCR assay. The immuneACCESS repertoire file appears here via TCRdb, limited to in-frame rearrangements. These files lack a portion of the clones; in checked studies, under half of the deficit traces to unresolved V genes, and the cause of the others is not known. The table for this sample lists under 300,000 clones; about nine tenths of them were counted only once. The ten largest clonotypes hold 3% of the sample. The sequenced material came from peripheral blood. Every receptor here comes from a woman in her 30s with active or convalescent COVID-19.

The V call is TRBV6-5, the J call TRBJ1-6; 7 nucleotides match TRBD1. The ends lost 5 bases at V and 8 bases at J; junction bases unmatched: 6. Germline CDR1 and CDR2: MNHEY and SVGAGI. This CDR3 has 14 residues. CDR3 in DNA: TGTGCCAGCAGTCGGGACAGCAATGATTCACCCCTCCACTTT. This sequence encodes CASSRDSNDSPLHF.

The chain recombines TRBV27 with TRBJ1-5, with 7 bases aligning to TRBD1. V lost 6 bases, J lost 3 bases, and 5 bases stayed unmatched. The germline V gene has CDR1 MNHEY and CDR2 SMNVEV (reference sequence). There are 14 residues in the CDR3. This CDR3 reads CASRRQGSNQPQHF. The CDR3 region has the DNA TGTGCCAGCAGGAGACAGGGCTCCAATCAGCCCCAGCATTTT.

This chain uses TRBV6-5 with TRBJ2-7; TRBD1 agrees at 10 bases. The CDR3 extends over 16 amino acids. CDR1 and CDR2 from the germline V gene are MNHEY and SVGAGI. V was clipped by 4 bases and J by 3 bases; unmatched bases: 9. The CDR3 sequence is CASSSPSGTGVYEQYF. The CDR3 DNA sequence: TGTGCCAGCAGTTCTCCTAGTGGGACAGGGGTCTACGAGCAGTACTTC.

CDR3 loop: CASSHRGAEAFF. Here the CDR3 DNA reads TGCGCCAGCAGCCACCGGGGGGCTGAAGCTTTCTTT. The rearrangement links TRBV4-3 to TRBJ1-1; D is perhaps TRBD1 (5 bases). V lost 3 bases and J 6 bases, leaving 8 bases between the germline ends. Germline loops: CDR1 LGHNA, CDR2 YSLEER. The CDR3 is 12 amino acids.

V and J are TRBV5-1 and TRBJ2-2; TRBD2 aligns across 11 bases. The CDR3 contains 17 residues. In germline, CDR1 is SGHRS, CDR2 YFSETQ. Germline trimming cut 4 bases from V and 0 bases from J; bases unmatched to any gene: 5. CDR3 nucleotides: TGCGCCAGCAGCACGAGACTAGCGGGGTCGAACACCGGGGAGCTGTTTTTT. Amino acid sequence: CASSTRLAGSNTGELFF.

V usage is TRBV6-2 or TRBV6-3 and J usage is TRBJ2-3, with a weak D call TRBD2 (7 bases). V was cut by 2 bases and J by 1 base, with 16 bases left in between. Germline CDR1 MNHEY, CDR2 SVGEGT. There are 17 residues in the CDR3. In DNA, the CDR3 is TGTGCCAGCAGTTACATGCGGGGGCGCGGTGGCACAGATACGCAGTATTTT. This encodes CASSYMRGRGGTDTQYF.

The chain couples TRBV7-2 to TRBJ1-1, with TRBD1 as a possible D gene (5 bases). There are 14 residues in the CDR3. Germline V gives CDR1 SGHTA, CDR2 FQGNSA. The V and J ends lost 3 bases and 4 bases respectively, with 12 bases between them. The CDR3 DNA is TGTGCCAGCAGCTTCAGACAGTCGTTCACTGAAGCTTTCTTT. Protein: CASSFRQSFTEAFF.

This clone occurred once. The V and J genes are TRBV19 and TRBJ2-1; 8 bases agree with TRBD2. The germline CDR1 and CDR2 sequences are LNHDA and SQIVND (reference sequence). The CDR3 length is 14 residues. Trimming took 5 bases from V and 9 from J; bases not matched to a gene: 9. CDR3 sequence: CASSLASGSGEQFF. The CDR3 DNA sequence: TGTGCCAGTAGTTTGGCTAGCGGGTCTGGTGAGCAGTTCTTC.